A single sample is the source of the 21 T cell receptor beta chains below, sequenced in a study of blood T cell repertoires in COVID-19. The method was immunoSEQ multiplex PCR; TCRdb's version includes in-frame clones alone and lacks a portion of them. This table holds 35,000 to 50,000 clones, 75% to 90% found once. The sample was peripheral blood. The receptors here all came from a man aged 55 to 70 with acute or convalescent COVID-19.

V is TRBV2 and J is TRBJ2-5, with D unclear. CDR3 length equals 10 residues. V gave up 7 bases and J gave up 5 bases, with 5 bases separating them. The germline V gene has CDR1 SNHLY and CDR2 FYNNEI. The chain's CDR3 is CASNRETQYF. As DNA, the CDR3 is TGTGCCAGCAATCGGGAGACCCAGTACTTC.

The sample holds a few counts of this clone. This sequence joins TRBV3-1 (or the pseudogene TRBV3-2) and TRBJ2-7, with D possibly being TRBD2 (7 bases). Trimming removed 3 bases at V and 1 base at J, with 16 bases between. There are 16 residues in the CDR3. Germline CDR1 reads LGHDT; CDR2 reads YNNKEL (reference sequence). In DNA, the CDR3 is TGTGCCAGCAGCCACCGGGGGGCGGGATGGTCCTACGAGCAGTACTTC. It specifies CASSHRGAGWSYEQYF.

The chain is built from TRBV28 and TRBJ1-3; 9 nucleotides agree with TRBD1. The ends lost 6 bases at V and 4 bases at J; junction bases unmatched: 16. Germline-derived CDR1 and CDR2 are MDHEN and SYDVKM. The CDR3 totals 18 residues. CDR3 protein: CASSSPGQGVLSGNTIYF. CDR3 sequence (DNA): TGTGCCAGCAGCTCGCCGGGACAGGGTGTTCTATCAGGAAACACCATATATTTT.

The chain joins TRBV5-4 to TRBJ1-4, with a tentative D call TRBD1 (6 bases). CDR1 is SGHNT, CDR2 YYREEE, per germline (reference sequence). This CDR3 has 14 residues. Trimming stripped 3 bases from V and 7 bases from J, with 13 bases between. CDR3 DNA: TGTGCCAGCAGCTCAGGGGCCACGGGTGAAAAACTGTTTTTT. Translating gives CASSSGATGEKLFF.

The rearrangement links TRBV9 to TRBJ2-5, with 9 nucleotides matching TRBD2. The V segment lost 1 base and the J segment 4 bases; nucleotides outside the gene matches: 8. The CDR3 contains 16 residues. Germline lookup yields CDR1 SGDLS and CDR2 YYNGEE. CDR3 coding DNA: TGTGCCAGCAGCGTATTAGCGGGAGAGGGTCGAGAGACCCAGTACTTC. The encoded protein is CASSVLAGEGRETQYF.

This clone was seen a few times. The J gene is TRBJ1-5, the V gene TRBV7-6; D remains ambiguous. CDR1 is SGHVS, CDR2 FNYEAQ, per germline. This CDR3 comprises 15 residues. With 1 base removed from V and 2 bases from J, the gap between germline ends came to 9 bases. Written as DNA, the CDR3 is TGTGCCAGCAGCTTAGGAGGGATTTGCAATCAGCCCCAGCATTTT. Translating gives CASSLGGICNQPQHF.

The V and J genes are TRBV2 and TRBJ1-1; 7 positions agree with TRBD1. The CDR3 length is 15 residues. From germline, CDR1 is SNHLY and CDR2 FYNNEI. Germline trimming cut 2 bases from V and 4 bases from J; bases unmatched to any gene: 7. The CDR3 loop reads CASSERGTGVTEAFF. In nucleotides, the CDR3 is TGTGCCAGCAGTGAAAGAGGAACAGGGGTCACTGAAGCTTTCTTT.

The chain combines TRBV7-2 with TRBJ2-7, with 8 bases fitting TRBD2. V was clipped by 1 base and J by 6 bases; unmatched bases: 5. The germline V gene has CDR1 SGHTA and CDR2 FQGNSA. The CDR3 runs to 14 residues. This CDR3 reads CASSLVGRGGEQYF. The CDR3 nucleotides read TGTGCCAGCAGCTTAGTGGGACGGGGGGGCGAGCAGTACTTC.

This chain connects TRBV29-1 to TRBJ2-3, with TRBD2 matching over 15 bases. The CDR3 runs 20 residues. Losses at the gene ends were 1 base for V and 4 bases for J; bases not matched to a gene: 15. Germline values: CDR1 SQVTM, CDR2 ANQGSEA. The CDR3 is CSVEGLGLAGGPVRADTQYF. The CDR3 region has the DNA TGCAGCGTTGAAGGCTTAGGACTAGCGGGAGGGCCGGTGAGAGCAGATACGCAGTATTTT.

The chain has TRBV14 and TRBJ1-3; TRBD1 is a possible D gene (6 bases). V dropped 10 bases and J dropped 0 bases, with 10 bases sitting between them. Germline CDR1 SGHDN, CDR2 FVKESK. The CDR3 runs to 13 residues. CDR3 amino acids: CATRQASGNTIYF. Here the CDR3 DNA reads TGTGCCACCCGACAGGCCTCTGGAAACACCATATATTTT.

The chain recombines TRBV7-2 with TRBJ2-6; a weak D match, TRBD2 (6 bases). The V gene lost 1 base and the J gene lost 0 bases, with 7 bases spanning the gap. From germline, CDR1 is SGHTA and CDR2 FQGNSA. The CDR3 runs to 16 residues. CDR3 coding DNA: TGTGCCAGCAGCTTAGGGAGGGCCTCTGGGGCCAACGTCCTGACTTTC. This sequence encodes CASSLGRASGANVLTF.

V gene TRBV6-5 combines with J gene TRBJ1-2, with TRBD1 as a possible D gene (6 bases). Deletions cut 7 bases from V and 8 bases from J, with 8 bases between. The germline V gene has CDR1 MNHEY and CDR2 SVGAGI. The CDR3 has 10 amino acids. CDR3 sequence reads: CASKGDGYTF. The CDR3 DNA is TGTGCCAGCAAGGGGGACGGCTACACCTTC.

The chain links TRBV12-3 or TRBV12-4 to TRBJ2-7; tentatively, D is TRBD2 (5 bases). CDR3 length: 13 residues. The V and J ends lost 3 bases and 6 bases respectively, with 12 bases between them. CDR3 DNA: TGTGCCAGCAGTTTCAATGGTGGAGGCGAGCAGTACTTC. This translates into CASSFNGGGEQYF.

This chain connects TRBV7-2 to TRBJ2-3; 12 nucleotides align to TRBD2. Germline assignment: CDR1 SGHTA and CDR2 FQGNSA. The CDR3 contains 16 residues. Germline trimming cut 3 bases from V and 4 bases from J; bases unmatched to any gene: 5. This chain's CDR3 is CASSFRLAGAADTQYF. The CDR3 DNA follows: TGTGCCAGCAGCTTCCGACTAGCGGGGGCGGCAGATACGCAGTATTTT.

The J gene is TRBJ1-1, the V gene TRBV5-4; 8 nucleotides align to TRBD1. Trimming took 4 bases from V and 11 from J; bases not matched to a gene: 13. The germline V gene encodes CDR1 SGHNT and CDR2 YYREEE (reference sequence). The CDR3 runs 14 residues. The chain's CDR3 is CASSPPGQVPDAFF. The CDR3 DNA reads TGTGCCAGCAGCCCCCCGGGACAGGTACCCGACGCTTTCTTT.

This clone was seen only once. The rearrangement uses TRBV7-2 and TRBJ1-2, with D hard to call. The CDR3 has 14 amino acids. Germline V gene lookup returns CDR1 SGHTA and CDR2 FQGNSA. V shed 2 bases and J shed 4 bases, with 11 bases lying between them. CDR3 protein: CASSLTGSGYGYTF. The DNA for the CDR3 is TGTGCCAGCAGCTTAACGGGGAGCGGCTATGGCTACACCTTC.

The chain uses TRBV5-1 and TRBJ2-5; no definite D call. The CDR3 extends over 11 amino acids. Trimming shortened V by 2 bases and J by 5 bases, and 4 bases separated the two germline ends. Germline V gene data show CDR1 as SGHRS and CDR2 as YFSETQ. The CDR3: CASSFHETQYF. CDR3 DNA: TGCGCCAGCAGCTTTCATGAGACCCAGTACTTC.

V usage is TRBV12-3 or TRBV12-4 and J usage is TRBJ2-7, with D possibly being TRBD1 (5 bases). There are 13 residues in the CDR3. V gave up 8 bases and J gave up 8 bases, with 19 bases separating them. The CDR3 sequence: CASEAGWSGKQYF. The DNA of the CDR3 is TGTGCCAGCGAGGCAGGGTGGTCCGGAAAGCAGTACTTC.

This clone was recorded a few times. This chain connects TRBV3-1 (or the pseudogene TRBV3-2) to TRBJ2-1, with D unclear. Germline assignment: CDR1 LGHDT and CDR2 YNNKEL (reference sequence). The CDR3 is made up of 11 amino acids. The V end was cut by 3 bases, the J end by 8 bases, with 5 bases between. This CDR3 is CASSQSYEQFF. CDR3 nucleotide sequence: TGTGCCAGCAGCCAGAGCTATGAGCAGTTCTTC.

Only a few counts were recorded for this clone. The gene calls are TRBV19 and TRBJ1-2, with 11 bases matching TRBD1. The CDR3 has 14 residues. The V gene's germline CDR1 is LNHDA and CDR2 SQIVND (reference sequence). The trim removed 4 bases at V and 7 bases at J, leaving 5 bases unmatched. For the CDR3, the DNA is TGTGCCAGTAGTACGGACAGGGGGCGAGGTGGCTACACCTTC. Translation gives CASSTDRGRGGYTF. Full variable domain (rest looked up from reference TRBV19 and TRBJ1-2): DGGITQSPKYLFRKEGQNVTLSCEQNLNHDAMYWYRQDPGQGLRLIYYSQIVNDFQKGDIAEGYSVSREKKESFPLTVTSAQKNPTAFYLCASSTDRGRGGYTFGSGTRLTVV.

For the CDR3, the DNA is TGTGCCAGCAGCGTGGGGGAGGGAGAGACCCAGTACTTC. This codes for CASSVGEGETQYF. V gene TRBV9 combines with J gene TRBJ2-5; 7 bases line up with TRBD2. This CDR3 region has 13 residues. Unmatched junction bases numbered 2, after V lost 2 bases and J lost 4 bases. The germline V gene encodes CDR1 SGDLS and CDR2 YYNGEE. Full variable domain (rest looked up from reference TRBV9 and TRBJ2-5): DSGVTQTPKHLITATGQRVTLRCSPRSGDLSVYWYQQSLDQGLQFLIQYYNGEERAKGNILERFSAQQFPDLHSELNLSSLELGDSALYFCASSVGEGETQYFGPGTRLLVL.